The present entry profiles one T cell receptor (beta chain) with its context. The data were obtained in a study of blood T cell repertoires in COVID-19. Study-level background: Italy, Spain and the United States were the sources of the convalescent and acute COVID-19 samples. T cells, B-cell-depleted T cells, or PBMCs provided the cDNA or gDNA that served as material.

As originally analysed: It was from reference gene primer amplification that nucleated cell counts were estimated. Sequencing was performed with immunoSEQ multiplex PCR; in TCRdb, only in-frame clones are kept and a portion is missing. V and J calls and clone size are as listed in that table; D and trimming were resolved from the DNA. The repertoire includes fewer than 250,000 clones, around 90% of them detected once, and roughly 0.89% sits in the top ten. The germline V and J ends were trimmed by 6 bases and 4 bases, with 11 bases remaining between them. The CDR3 has 14 residues. Germline V lookup: CDR1 SGHDT, CDR2 YYEEEE.

This TCR was recovered from a man aged 25 to 40 with COVID-19, enrolled during active disease. This chain links TRBV5-6 with TRBJ1-6; possible D gene TRBD1, 6 bases. The sample comprised peripheral blood. The CDR3 coding sequence is TGTGCCAGCAACCAGGGGAGTTATAATTCACCCCTCCACTTT. This codes for CASNQGSYNSPLHF.